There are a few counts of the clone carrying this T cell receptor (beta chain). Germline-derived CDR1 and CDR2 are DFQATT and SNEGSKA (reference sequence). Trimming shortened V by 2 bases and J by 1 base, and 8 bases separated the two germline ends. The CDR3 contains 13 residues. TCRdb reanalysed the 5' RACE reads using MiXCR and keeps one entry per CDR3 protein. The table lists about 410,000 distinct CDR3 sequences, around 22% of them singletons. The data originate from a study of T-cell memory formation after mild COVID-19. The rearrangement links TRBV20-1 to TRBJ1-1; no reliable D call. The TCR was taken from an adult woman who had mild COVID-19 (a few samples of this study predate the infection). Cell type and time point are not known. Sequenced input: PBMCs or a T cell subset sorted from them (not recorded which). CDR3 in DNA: TGCAGTGCTAGAATCCGGGAGAACACTGAAGCTTTCTTT. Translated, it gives CSARIRENTEAFF.